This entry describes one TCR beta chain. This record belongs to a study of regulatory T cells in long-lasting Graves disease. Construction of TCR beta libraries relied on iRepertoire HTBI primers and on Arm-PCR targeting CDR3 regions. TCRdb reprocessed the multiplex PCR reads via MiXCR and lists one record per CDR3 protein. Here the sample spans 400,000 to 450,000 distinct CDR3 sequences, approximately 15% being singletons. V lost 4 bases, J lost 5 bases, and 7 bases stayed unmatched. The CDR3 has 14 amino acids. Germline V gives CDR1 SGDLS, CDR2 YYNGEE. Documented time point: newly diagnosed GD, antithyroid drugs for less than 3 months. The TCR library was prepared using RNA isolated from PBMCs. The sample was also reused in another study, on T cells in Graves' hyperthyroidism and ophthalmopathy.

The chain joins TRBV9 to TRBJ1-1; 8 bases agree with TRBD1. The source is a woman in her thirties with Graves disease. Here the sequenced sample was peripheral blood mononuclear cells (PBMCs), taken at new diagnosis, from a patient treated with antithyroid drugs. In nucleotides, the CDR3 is TGTGCCAGCAGCTCACAGGGGGTAAATACTGAAGCTTTCTTT. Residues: CASSSQGVNTEAFF.